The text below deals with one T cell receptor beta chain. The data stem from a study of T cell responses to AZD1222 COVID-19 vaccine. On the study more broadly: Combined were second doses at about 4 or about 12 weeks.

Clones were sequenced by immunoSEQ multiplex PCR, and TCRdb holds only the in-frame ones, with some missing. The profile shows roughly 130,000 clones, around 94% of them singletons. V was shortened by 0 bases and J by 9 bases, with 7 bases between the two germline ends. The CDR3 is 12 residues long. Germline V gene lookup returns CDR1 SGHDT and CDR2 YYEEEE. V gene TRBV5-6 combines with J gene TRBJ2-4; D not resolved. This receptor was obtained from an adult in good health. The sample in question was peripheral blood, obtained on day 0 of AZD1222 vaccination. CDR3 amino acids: CASSLGLGIQYF. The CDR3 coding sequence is TGTGCCAGCAGCTTGGGCCTTGGCATTCAGTACTTC. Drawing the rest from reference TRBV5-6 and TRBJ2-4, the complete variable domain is DAGVTQSPTHLIKTRGQQVTLRCSPKSGHDTVSWYQQALGQGPQFIFQYYEEEERQRGNFPDRFSGHQFPNYSSELNVNALLLGDSALYLCASSLGLGIQYFGAGTRLSVL.